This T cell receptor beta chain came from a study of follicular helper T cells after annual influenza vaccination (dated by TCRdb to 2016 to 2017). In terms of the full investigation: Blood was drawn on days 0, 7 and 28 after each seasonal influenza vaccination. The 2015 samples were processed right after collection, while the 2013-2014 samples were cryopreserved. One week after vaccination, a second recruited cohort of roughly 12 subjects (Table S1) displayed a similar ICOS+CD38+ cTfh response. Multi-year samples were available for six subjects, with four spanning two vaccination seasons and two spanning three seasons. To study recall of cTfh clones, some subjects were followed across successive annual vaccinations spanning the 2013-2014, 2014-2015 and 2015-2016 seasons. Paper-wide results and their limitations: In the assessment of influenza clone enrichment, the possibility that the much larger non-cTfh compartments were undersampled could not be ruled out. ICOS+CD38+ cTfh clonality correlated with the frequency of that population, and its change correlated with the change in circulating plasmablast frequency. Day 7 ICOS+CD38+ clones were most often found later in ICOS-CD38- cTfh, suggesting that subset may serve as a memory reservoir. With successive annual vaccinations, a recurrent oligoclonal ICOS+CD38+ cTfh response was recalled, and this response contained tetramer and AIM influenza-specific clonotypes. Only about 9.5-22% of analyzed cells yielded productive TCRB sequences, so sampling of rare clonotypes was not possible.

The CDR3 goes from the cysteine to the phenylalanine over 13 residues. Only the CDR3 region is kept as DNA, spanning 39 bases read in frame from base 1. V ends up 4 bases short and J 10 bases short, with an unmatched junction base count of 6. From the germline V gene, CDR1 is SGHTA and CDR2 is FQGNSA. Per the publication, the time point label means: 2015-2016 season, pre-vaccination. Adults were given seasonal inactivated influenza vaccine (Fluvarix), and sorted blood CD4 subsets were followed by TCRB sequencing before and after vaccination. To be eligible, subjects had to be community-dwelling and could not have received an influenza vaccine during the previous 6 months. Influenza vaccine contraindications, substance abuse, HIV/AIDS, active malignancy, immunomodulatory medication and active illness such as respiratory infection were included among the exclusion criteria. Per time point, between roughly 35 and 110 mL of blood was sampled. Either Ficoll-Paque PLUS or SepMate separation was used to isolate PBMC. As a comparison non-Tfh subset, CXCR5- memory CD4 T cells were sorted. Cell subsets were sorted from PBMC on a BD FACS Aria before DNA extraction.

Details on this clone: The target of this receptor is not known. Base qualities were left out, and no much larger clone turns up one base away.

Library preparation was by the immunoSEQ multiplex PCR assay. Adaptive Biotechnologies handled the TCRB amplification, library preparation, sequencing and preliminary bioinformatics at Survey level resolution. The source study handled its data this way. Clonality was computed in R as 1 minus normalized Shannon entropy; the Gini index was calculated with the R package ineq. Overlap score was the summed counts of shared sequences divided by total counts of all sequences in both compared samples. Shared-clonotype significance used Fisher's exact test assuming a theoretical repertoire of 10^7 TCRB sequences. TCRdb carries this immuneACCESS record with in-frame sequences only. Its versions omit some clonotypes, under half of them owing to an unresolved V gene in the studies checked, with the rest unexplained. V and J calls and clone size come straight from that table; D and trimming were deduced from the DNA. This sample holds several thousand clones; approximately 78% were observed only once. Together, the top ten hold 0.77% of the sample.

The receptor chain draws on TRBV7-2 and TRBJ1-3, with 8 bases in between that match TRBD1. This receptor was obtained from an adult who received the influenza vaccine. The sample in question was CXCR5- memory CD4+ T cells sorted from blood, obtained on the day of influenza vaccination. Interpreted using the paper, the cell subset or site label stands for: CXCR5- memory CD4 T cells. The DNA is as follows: TGTGCCAGCAGCTCTGGACAGGGTGCAACCATATATTTT. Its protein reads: CASSSGQGATIYF.